Presented here are 3 T cell receptor beta chains from one specimen sequenced in a study of T-cell reconstitution after alpha-beta-depleted transplantation in children. Unique molecular identifiers tagged the TCRbeta library. TCRdb re-analysed the PCR reads in MiXCR, keeping a single row per CDR3 protein. The sample consists of about 610,000 distinct CDR3 sequences, roughly a tenth of them appearing once. The sample was PBMCs from the stem cell graft donor, taken from the stem cell graft. These receptors were taken from a human donor who donated a stem cell graft to a child with acute myeloid leukemia.

In this sample, this clonotype turned up many times. The rearrangement links TRBV28 to TRBJ2-7; D is unresolved. Per the germline V gene, CDR1 is MDHEN and CDR2 is SYDVKM. This CDR3 is built from 15 residues. Deletions cut 10 bases from V and 1 base from J, with 20 bases between. This CDR3 is CATNSLLTYSYEQYF. CDR3 nucleotide sequence: TGTGCCACTAACTCCCTTCTGACGTATTCCTACGAGCAGTACTTC.

This clonotype was recorded a few times. This chain joins TRBV4-2 and TRBJ2-1; D unresolved. CDR1 and CDR2 (germline): LGHNA, YNFKEQ. The ends were cut back, 0 bases at V and 13 bases at J, with 13 bases in the middle. The CDR3 is 13 amino acids. CDR3 region: CASSQDRPYFQFF. CDR3 sequence (DNA): TGTGCCAGCAGCCAAGATAGGCCGTATTTCCAGTTCTTC.

The genes are TRBV20-1 and TRBJ2-3; 11 bases map to TRBD2. J gave up 0 bases and V 5 bases, and 10 bases lay outside the gene matches. CDR1 and CDR2 from the germline V gene are DFQATT and SNEGSKA (reference sequence). CDR3 length equals 17 residues. Here the CDR3 reads CSAWTSGRGSSTDTQYF. The CDR3 coding sequence is TGCAGTGCTTGGACTAGCGGGCGGGGGTCTAGCACAGATACGCAGTATTTT.